Presented here are 9 T cell receptor beta chains from one specimen sequenced in a study of T cells in Graves' hyperthyroidism and ophthalmopathy. RNA transcripts served as the template for amplifying TCR beta CDR3 regions. With the HTBI primer set, the TCR CDR3 went through a first round of RT-PCR. Each CDR3 protein is one row after TCRdb ran MiXCR on the multiplex PCR reads. The data show a few hundred thousand distinct CDR3 sequences, approximately 15% seen once. Material for sequencing was blood. Receptor source: a woman aged 25 to 39 with Graves' hyperthyroidism that later progressed to Graves' ophthalmopathy.

This clonotype was seen ten or more times. The chain carries TRBV11-2 and TRBJ1-1; possibly TRBD1 for D (5 bases). The CDR3 loop spans 15 amino acids. The germline V gene encodes CDR1 SGHAT and CDR2 FQNNGV. With 0 bases removed from V and 10 bases from J, the gap between germline ends came to 18 bases. CDR3 sequence reads: CASSLEAPGLLGAFF. The CDR3 DNA is TGTGCCAGCAGCTTAGAGGCCCCAGGGCTTCTGGGAGCTTTCTTT.

This clonotype was observed at least ten times. V and J are TRBV29-1 and TRBJ1-2; no definite D call. Trimming cost V 6 bases and J 8 bases, with 10 bases left between them. Germline lookup yields CDR1 SQVTM and CDR2 ANQGSEA. This CDR3 region has 10 residues. The CDR3: CSVEDDGYTF. DNA of the CDR3: TGCAGCGTGGAGGACGACGGCTACACCTTC.

Concerning this clonotype itself: This may stem from a read error, because a much larger clone lies one nucleotide away. The chain employs TRBV12-3 or TRBV12-4 and TRBJ1-2; D is unclear. This CDR3 region has 13 residues. V was clipped by 6 bases and J by 2 bases, with 10 bases between them. Here the CDR3 reads CASSRHRNYGYTF. For the CDR3, the DNA is TGTGCCAGCAGCCGTCACAGAAACTATGGCTACACCTTC.

This clonotype was detected a few times. The chain couples TRBV27 to TRBJ2-7; 8 bases align to TRBD1. V lost 3 bases, J lost 2 bases, and 9 bases stayed unmatched. Germline V gene sequence: CDR1 MNHEY, CDR2 SMNVEV (reference sequence). The CDR3 contains 16 residues. The CDR3 spells CASSLLAQGGTYEQYF. Written as DNA, the CDR3 is TGTGCCAGCAGTTTGTTGGCACAGGGGGGAACCTACGAGCAGTACTTC.

This clonotype was counted many times. The V call is TRBV20-1, the J call TRBJ2-7, with D perhaps being TRBD1 or TRBD2 (5 bases each). Germline assignment: CDR1 DFQATT and CDR2 SNEGSKA (reference sequence). The V end was cut by 4 bases, the J end by 0 bases, with 16 bases between. The CDR3 sequence is 15 residues long. CDR3: CSAIPEGIGSYEQYF. The CDR3 nucleotides are TGCAGTGCTATACCTGAGGGGATAGGCTCCTACGAGCAGTACTTC.

This clonotype was observed a few times. The genes are TRBV14 and TRBJ2-4, with a tentative D call TRBD2 (6 bases). V dropped 0 bases and J dropped 6 bases, with 12 bases sitting between them. Germline CDR1 SGHDN, CDR2 FVKESK. The CDR3 spans 15 residues. The CDR3 DNA reads as TGTGCCAGCAGCCAAGAGGCTAGCGTGGTAAACATTCAGTACTTC. Protein sequence: CASSQEASVVNIQYF. The whole variable domain, remainder taken from reference TRBV14 and TRBJ2-4, is EAGVTQFPSHSVIEKGQTVTLRCDPISGHDNLYWYRRVMGKEIKFLLHFVKESKQDESGMPNNRFLAERTGGTYSTLKVQPAELEDSGVYFCASSQEASVVNIQYFGAGTRLSVL.

Ten or more counts support this clonotype. This chain connects TRBV28 to TRBJ1-1; D perhaps matches TRBD1 (5 bases). The germline gives CDR1 MDHEN, CDR2 SYDVKM. CDR3 size: 15 residues. The CDR3 loop reads CQANDSGRMNTEAFF. The CDR3 DNA reads TGTCAGGCAAATGACTCGGGACGGATGAACACTGAAGCTTTCTTT.

This clonotype was observed at least ten times. The V gene is TRBV6-1, the J gene TRBJ2-7; D may be TRBD1 (5 bases). Looked up from germline, CDR1 is MNHNS and CDR2 is SASEGT. The V end lost 8 bases, the J end lost 5 bases, and 16 bases lay between the germline ends. This CDR3 spans 13 amino acids. CDR3 coding DNA: TGTGCCAGCTCCTTCAGGGTACAAAACGAGCAGTACTTC. This codes for CASSFRVQNEQYF.

In its sample, this clonotype was seen many times. CDR3 amino acids: CAISDTGTGDEKLFF. The CDR3 DNA is TGTGCCATCAGTGACACCGGGACAGGGGATGAAAAACTGTTTTTT. The rearrangement links TRBV10-3 to TRBJ1-4, with 10 bases aligning to TRBD1. V gave up 3 bases and J gave up 6 bases; unmatched junction bases: 4. The germline V gene encodes CDR1 ENHRY and CDR2 SYGVKD. This CDR3 comprises 15 residues.